This TCR beta chain was recorded in a study of blood T cell repertoires in COVID-19. Method: immunoSEQ multiplex PCR; TCRdb's copy keeps in-frame clones and lacks some. The repertoire has some 220,000 clones, about 85% of them found once; the top ten carry 18%. Per germline, CDR1 LGHNA and CDR2 YSLEER. V lost 1 base, J lost 0 bases, and 7 bases lay in between. The CDR3 consists of 15 residues. The source of this sequence is a woman of 80 years or more with active or convalescent COVID-19. Sequenced: peripheral blood. The chain couples TRBV4-3 to TRBJ2-1; D may be TRBD1 (5 bases). This CDR3 reads CASSQGQSSYNEQFF. The CDR3 DNA follows: TGCGCCAGCAGCCAAGGACAGAGCTCCTACAATGAGCAGTTCTTC.